This T cell receptor (beta chain) came from a study of OX40 agonist ivuxolimab in advanced cancers. Across the study: Treatment of patients was with ivuxolimab, an agonistic anti-OX40 (CD134) antibody. Every 2 weeks, ivuxolimab was infused into the patients intravenously at between 0.01 and 10 mg/kg. It was permissible to have had prior anti-PD-1, anti-PD-L1 or anti-CTLA-4 therapy, and around 40% had some.

Notes on the study in general: Blood T cells, both CD4+ and CD8+, expanded clonally by week 6 at 0.1 to 3.0 mg/kg.

Only in-frame clones appear in the TCRdb table, and some are missing; sequencing was by immunoSEQ multiplex PCR. In the table there are around 70,000 clones, 85% to 90% of which are singletons. Regarding this clone: As yet, its antigen is unknown.

Source: CD4+ or CD8+ T cells sorted from blood, taken in a trial of the OX40 agonist ivuxolimab. The origin of this receptor is an adult with an advanced solid tumor such as melanoma, head and neck, liver or kidney cancer.

CDR3 DNA: TGTGCCAGCAGCTCGCAACAGCCGTACAGGGGTTCTAAGAACACTGAAGCTTTCTTT. It codes for CASSSQQPYRGSKNTEAFF. The V and J genes are TRBV11-3 and TRBJ1-1, with 7 bases identical to TRBD1. With V trimmed by 4 bases and J by 1 base, 18 bases remained unmatched. CDR3 length: 19 amino acids. CDR1 and CDR2 (germline): SGHNT, YENEEA. Together with reference TRBV11-3 and TRBJ1-1, the CDR3 gives the full variable domain: EAGVVQSPRYKIIEKKQPVAFWCNPISGHNTLYWYLQNLGQGPELLIRYENEEAVDDSQLPKDRFSAERLKGVDSTLKIQPAELGDSAVYLCASSSQQPYRGSKNTEAFFGQGTRLTVV.